The 27 T cell receptor beta chains below were found in one sample sequenced in a study of T cell responses to AZD1222 COVID-19 vaccine. Clones were sequenced by immunoSEQ multiplex PCR, and TCRdb holds only the in-frame ones, with some missing. The sample contains 130,000 or so clones, approximately 85% of which appear only once. The sample consisted of peripheral blood, taken on day 0 of AZD1222 vaccination. Receptor source: an adult in good health.

The chain is built from TRBV6-6 and TRBJ1-2, with D uncertain. Looked up from germline, CDR1 is MNHNY and CDR2 is SVGAGI (reference sequence). V was shortened by 5 bases and J by 4 bases, with 11 bases between the two germline ends. CDR3 length equals 13 residues. CDR3 DNA sequence: TGTGCCAGCAGTCCGACCGGGATCTATGGCTACACCTTC. Translating gives CASSPTGIYGYTF.

In this sample, this clone turned up once. The V gene is TRBV5-1, the J gene TRBJ2-3, with no clear D. This CDR3 has 11 amino acids. CDR1 SGHRS and CDR2 YFSETQ come from the germline V gene. V shed 1 base and J shed 4 bases, with 1 base lying between them. The CDR3 DNA reads TGCGCCAGCAGCTTGTCAGATACGCAGTATTTT. Protein sequence: CASSLSDTQYF.

The V call is TRBV6-5, the J call TRBJ2-5; D may match TRBD1 or TRBD2 (6 bases each). Germline V lookup: CDR1 MNHEY, CDR2 SVGAGI. The V end lost 6 bases, the J end lost 1 base, and 12 bases lay between the germline ends. The CDR3 sequence is 14 residues long. DNA of the CDR3: TGTGCCAGCAGATACCGGGGGCTCCAAGAGACCCAGTACTTC. This sequence encodes CASRYRGLQETQYF.

The chain combines TRBV18 with TRBJ2-2, with 10 positions matching TRBD1. J lost 3 bases, V lost 2 bases, and 3 bases had no gene match. The CDR3 has 16 amino acids. CDR1 and CDR2 from the germline V gene are KGHSH and LQKENI. CDR3 in DNA: TGTGCCAGCTCACCAGGACAGGGGGTATACACCGGGGAGCTGTTTTTT. Protein sequence: CASSPGQGVYTGELFF.

In its sample, this clone was seen once. The chain joins TRBV19 to TRBJ1-5; weak D call: TRBD1 (5 bases). The CDR3 is 14 amino acids. Trimming pared 7 bases from V and 5 bases from J, leaving 15 bases between. Germline V gene lookup returns CDR1 LNHDA and CDR2 SQIVND (reference sequence). CDR3 sequence: CASTFLGPDQPQHF. CDR3 DNA: TGTGCCAGTACCTTTTTGGGGCCGGATCAGCCCCAGCATTTT.

This sequence joins TRBV5-1 and TRBJ2-2; 8 positions agree with TRBD2. Germline V gene data show CDR1 as SGHRS and CDR2 as YFSETQ. Trimming removed 4 bases from V and 0 bases from J; junction bases left unmatched: 2. The CDR3 is made up of 15 amino acids. In DNA, the CDR3 is TGCGCCAGCAGCGCCGGGAGGGCGAACACCGGGGAGCTGTTTTTT. Amino acids: CASSAGRANTGELFF.

The chain employs TRBV5-4 and TRBJ1-2; 7 bases agree with TRBD1. Germline V gene data show CDR1 as SGHNT and CDR2 as YYREEE (reference sequence). After removal of 3 bases from V and 8 bases from J, the junction contained 4 bases not matched to a gene. The CDR3 is 12 residues long. The DNA of the CDR3 is TGTGCCAGCAGCTCCGACAGGGACGGCTACACCTTC. Translated, it gives CASSSDRDGYTF.

This chain uses TRBV5-1 with TRBJ1-1; unclear D gene. CDR3 length: 14 residues. The germline gives CDR1 SGHRS, CDR2 YFSETQ. Trimming took off 4 bases at V and 2 bases at J, with 12 bases between the two ends. The DNA for the CDR3 is TGCGCCAGCAGCCCGGCAACACCAAACACTGAAGCTTTCTTT. It codes for CASSPATPNTEAFF.

The gene calls are TRBV3-1 (or the pseudogene TRBV3-2) and TRBJ1-6; D is possibly TRBD1 (6 bases). This CDR3 comprises 17 residues. The germline V and J ends were trimmed by 0 bases and 5 bases, with 14 bases remaining between them. In germline, CDR1 is LGHDT, CDR2 YNNKEL (reference sequence). The CDR3 sequence: CASSQDRPGVHNSPLHF. The CDR3 DNA reads TGTGCCAGCAGCCAAGATAGACCAGGGGTACATAATTCACCCCTCCACTTT.

The rearrangement uses TRBV27 and TRBJ1-1; D is unclear. Per germline, CDR1 MNHEY and CDR2 SMNVEV (reference sequence). The CDR3 is 13 residues long. The V gene lost 7 bases and the J gene lost 0 bases, with 9 bases spanning the gap. CDR3 loop: CASTLSMNTEAFF. In DNA form, the CDR3 reads TGTGCCAGCACTCTCTCCATGAACACTGAAGCTTTCTTT.

The chain couples TRBV19 to TRBJ1-6; D not resolved. Trimming stripped 5 bases from V and 1 base from J, with 21 bases between. This CDR3 has 19 residues. Per germline, CDR1 LNHDA and CDR2 SQIVND (reference sequence). CDR3 amino acids: CASSPRAMGYGSYNSPLHF. DNA of the CDR3: TGTGCCAGTAGTCCGAGGGCCATGGGGTATGGGTCCTATAATTCACCCCTCCACTTT.

V and J are TRBV4-1 and TRBJ1-2; 8 bases are shared with TRBD1. The CDR3 runs to 14 residues. From germline, CDR1 is MGHRA and CDR2 YSYEKL. V lost 3 bases, J lost 3 bases, and 3 bases stayed unmatched. The CDR3 spells CASSQPGQDYGYTF. In DNA form, the CDR3 reads TGCGCCAGCAGCCAGCCGGGACAGGACTATGGCTACACCTTC.

The chain is built from TRBV4-2 and TRBJ2-1; 11 positions agree with TRBD2. Germline loops: CDR1 LGHNA, CDR2 YNFKEQ. This CDR3 spans 18 amino acids. With 1 base clipped from V and 2 bases from J, the junction kept 7 bases outside the gene matches. The CDR3 here is CASSQGSGGAGPYNEQFF. CDR3 coding DNA: TGTGCCAGCAGCCAAGGTAGCGGGGGGGCCGGTCCCTACAATGAGCAGTTCTTC.

The chain uses TRBV29-1 and TRBJ1-1; 10 nucleotides align to TRBD1. The germline CDR1 and CDR2 sequences are SQVTM and ANQGSEA. The CDR3 consists of 14 residues. V shed 6 bases, J shed 3 bases, and the junction held 7 bases outside the gene matches. The CDR3 region is CSVDRGGFDTEAFF. For the CDR3, the DNA is TGCAGCGTGGACAGGGGGGGGTTTGACACTGAAGCTTTCTTT.

The rearrangement links TRBV19 to TRBJ1-4; TRBD1 matches at 9 bases. The CDR3 length is 13 residues. J was trimmed by 10 bases and V by 7 bases; bases with no gene match: 7. Per germline, CDR1 LNHDA and CDR2 SQIVND (reference sequence). The CDR3 DNA sequence: TGTGCCAGTAAACGGGACAGGGACGGAAAACTGTTTTTT. Translation gives CASKRDRDGKLFF.

This rearrangement joins TRBV18 to TRBJ1-2; TRBD1 matches at 8 bases. The length of the CDR3 is 14 residues. The trim removed 5 bases at V and 7 bases at J, leaving 9 bases unmatched. Germline CDR1 and CDR2: KGHSH and LQKENI. The CDR3 is CASSSCRQGCGYTF. The CDR3, as DNA: TGTGCCAGCTCATCCTGTAGACAGGGGTGTGGCTACACCTTC.

V and J are TRBV7-3 and TRBJ1-1, with 8 bases that match TRBD1. In germline, CDR1 is SGHTA, CDR2 FQGTGA. V was clipped by 7 bases and J by 4 bases; unmatched bases: 8. This CDR3 has 14 amino acids. CDR3 DNA sequence: TGTGCCAGCACCCAAGGACAGGGCAGCACTGAAGCTTTCTTT. It specifies CASTQGQGSTEAFF.

This clone was seen only once. This sequence joins TRBV21-1 and TRBJ2-7; the table assigns TRBD1, which was not confirmed against the DNA. TRBV21-1 is a known pseudogene. CDR3 size: 17 residues. The CDR3 bases are TGTGCCAGCAGTGTACCGGGACAGGCAATATCATCCTACGAGCAGTACTTC. Its translation: CASSVPGQAISSYEQYF.

The chain uses TRBV5-1 and TRBJ1-2, with TRBD1 matching over 7 bases. V shed 4 bases and J 4 bases; nucleotides not matched to a gene: 13. The CDR3 sequence is 16 residues long. Germline V gives CDR1 SGHRS, CDR2 YFSETQ. The CDR3: CASSVDTGASGYGYTF. The CDR3 region has the DNA TGCGCCAGCAGCGTAGATACAGGGGCCAGTGGCTATGGCTACACCTTC.

This clone is a singleton in its sample. The rearrangement links TRBV2 to TRBJ1-1, with a weak D call TRBD1 (5 bases). Germline CDR1 is SNHLY and CDR2 is FYNNEI. V lost 7 bases to trimming and J lost 1 base, with 10 bases between them. The CDR3 extends over 13 amino acids. The CDR3 nucleotides are TGTGCCAGCAACCAGGACACGAACACTGAAGCTTTCTTT. Translated, it gives CASNQDTNTEAFF.

A few counts support this clone. The chain links TRBV19 to TRBJ1-3; 11 bases align to TRBD1. V was clipped by 5 bases and J by 8 bases; unmatched bases: 11. The CDR3 contains 16 residues. Germline V gives CDR1 LNHDA, CDR2 SQIVND (reference sequence). The CDR3 sequence: CASSAGTGGAQYTIYF. The DNA of the CDR3 is TGTGCCAGTAGTGCCGGGACAGGGGGTGCCCAATACACCATATATTTT. Looking up the rest from reference TRBV19 and TRBJ1-3 gives the full variable domain: DGGITQSPKYLFRKEGQNVTLSCEQNLNHDAMYWYRQDPGQGLRLIYYSQIVNDFQKGDIAEGYSVSREKKESFPLTVTSAQKNPTAFYLCASSAGTGGAQYTIYFGEGSWLTVV.

The V gene is TRBV19, the J gene TRBJ2-3; D gene ambiguous. V was shortened by 4 bases and J by 5 bases, with 7 bases between the two germline ends. Germline CDR1 is LNHDA and CDR2 is SQIVND (reference sequence). There are 12 residues in the CDR3. CDR3: CASSTQGDTQYF. In DNA, the CDR3 is TGTGCCAGTAGTACCCAAGGAGATACGCAGTATTTT.

The V and J genes are TRBV19 and TRBJ1-2; TRBD1 matches 7 bases. CDR1 is LNHDA, CDR2 SQIVND, per germline (reference sequence). This CDR3 has 15 residues. J gave up 0 bases and V 4 bases, and 5 bases lay outside the gene matches. The CDR3 reads CASSTAGQSNYGYTF. The CDR3 DNA reads TGTGCCAGTAGTACCGCGGGACAGTCTAACTATGGCTACACCTTC.

J is TRBJ1-1 and V is TRBV5-1; 8 bases fit TRBD1. The CDR3 spans 18 residues. With 5 bases clipped from V and 3 bases from J, the junction kept 18 bases outside the gene matches. The V gene's germline CDR1 is SGHRS and CDR2 YFSETQ. CDR3 DNA sequence: TGCGCCAGCAGTGTTCTCGGGCAGGGGGCAGCGGGGGACACTGAAGCTTTCTTT. Encoded protein: CASSVLGQGAAGDTEAFF.

The chain combines TRBV11-2 with TRBJ2-1, with 7 positions matching TRBD2. The CDR3 runs 14 residues. Trimming cost V 0 bases and J 10 bases; bases outside gene matches: 6. Per germline, CDR1 SGHAT and CDR2 FQNNGV. The CDR3 coding sequence is TGTGCCAGCAGCTTAGATCGGGGGGTAGGGGAGCAGTTCTTC. Protein sequence: CASSLDRGVGEQFF.

This clone turned up a few times. The CDR3 sequence is CAWSVPGPPNQPQHF. The CDR3 nucleotides are TGTGCCTGGAGTGTCCCGGGTCCCCCTAATCAGCCCCAGCATTTT. This rearrangement joins TRBV30 to TRBJ1-5; unclear D gene. The CDR3 extends over 15 amino acids. Germline V gene lookup returns CDR1 GTSNPN and CDR2 SVGIG (reference sequence). The V end was cut by 0 bases, the J end by 4 bases, with 13 bases between. Based on the CDR3 plus reference TRBV30 and TRBJ1-5, the full variable domain is SQTIHQWPATLVQPVGSPLSLECTVEGTSNPNLYWYRQAAGRGLQLLFYSVGIGQISSEVPQNLSASRPQDRQFILSSKKLLLSDSGFYLCAWSVPGPPNQPQHFGDGTRLSIL.

The chain recombines TRBV5-1 with TRBJ1-1, with a weak D call TRBD1 (5 bases). This CDR3 has 15 residues. The V and J ends lost 4 bases and 5 bases respectively, with 18 bases between them. From germline, CDR1 is SGHRS and CDR2 YFSETQ. This CDR3 is CASSLGGEGLTEAFF. CDR3 DNA sequence: TGCGCCAGCAGCCTGGGGGGAGAGGGGCTAACTGAAGCTTTCTTT.